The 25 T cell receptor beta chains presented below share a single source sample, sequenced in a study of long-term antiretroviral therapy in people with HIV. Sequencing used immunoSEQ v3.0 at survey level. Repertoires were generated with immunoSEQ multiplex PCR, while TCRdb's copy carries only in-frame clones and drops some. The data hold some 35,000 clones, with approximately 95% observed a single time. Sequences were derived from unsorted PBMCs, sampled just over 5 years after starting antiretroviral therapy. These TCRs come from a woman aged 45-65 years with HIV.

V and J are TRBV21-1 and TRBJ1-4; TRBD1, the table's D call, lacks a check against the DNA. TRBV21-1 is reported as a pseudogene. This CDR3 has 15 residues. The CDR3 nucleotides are TGTGCCAGCAGCAAAGAGGGGCAGGCTAATGAAAAACTGTTTTTT. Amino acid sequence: CASSKEGQANEKLFF.

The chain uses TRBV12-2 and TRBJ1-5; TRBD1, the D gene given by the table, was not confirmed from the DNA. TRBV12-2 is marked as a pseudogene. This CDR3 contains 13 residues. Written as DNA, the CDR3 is TGTGCAAGTCGTATAGACAGAGATCAGCCCCAGCATTTT. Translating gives CASRIDRDQPQHF.

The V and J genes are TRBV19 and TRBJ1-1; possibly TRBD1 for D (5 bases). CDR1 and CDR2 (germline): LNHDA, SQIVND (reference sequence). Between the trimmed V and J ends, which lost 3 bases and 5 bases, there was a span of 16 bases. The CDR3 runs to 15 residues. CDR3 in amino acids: CASSMRGGTGTEAFF. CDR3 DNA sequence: TGTGCCAGTAGTATGCGGGGCGGGACTGGTACTGAAGCTTTCTTT.

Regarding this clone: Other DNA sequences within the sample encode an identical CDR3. The CDR3 protein is CASSVGQGVNGYTF. The CDR3 nucleotides read TGTGCCAGCAGCGTAGGTCAGGGCGTGAATGGCTACACCTTC. J is TRBJ1-2 and V is TRBV9; TRBD1 is a possible D gene (5 bases). V shed 0 bases and J shed 6 bases, with 12 bases lying between them. The CDR3 is made up of 14 amino acids. Germline assignment: CDR1 SGDLS and CDR2 YYNGEE.

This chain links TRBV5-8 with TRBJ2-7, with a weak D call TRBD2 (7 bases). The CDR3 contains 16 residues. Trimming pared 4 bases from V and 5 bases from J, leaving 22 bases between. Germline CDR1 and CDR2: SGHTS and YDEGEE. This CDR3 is CASSPYGGSGADEQYF. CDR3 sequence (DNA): TGTGCCAGCAGCCCTTACGGGGGCAGCGGGGCAGACGAGCAGTACTTC.

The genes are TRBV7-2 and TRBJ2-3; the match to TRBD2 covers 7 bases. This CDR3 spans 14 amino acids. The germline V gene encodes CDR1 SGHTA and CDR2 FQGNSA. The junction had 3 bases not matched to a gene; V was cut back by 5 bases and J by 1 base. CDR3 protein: CASSGGGGTDTQYF. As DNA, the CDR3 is TGTGCCAGCAGCGGTGGGGGGGGCACAGATACGCAGTATTTT.

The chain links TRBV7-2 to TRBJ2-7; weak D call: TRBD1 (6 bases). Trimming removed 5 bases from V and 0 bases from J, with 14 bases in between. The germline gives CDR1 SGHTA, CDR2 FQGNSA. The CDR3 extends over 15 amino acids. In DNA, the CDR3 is TGTGCCAGCAGCCCGGGACATTTCAGCTCCTACGAGCAGTACTTC. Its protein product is CASSPGHFSSYEQYF.

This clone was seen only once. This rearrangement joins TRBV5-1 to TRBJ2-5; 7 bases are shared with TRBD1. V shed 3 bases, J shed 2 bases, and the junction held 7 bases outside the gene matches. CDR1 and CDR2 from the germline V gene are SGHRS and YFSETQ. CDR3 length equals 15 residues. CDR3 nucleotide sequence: TGCGCCAGCAGCTCGACAGGGCGACTACAAGAGACCCAGTACTTC. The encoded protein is CASSSTGRLQETQYF.

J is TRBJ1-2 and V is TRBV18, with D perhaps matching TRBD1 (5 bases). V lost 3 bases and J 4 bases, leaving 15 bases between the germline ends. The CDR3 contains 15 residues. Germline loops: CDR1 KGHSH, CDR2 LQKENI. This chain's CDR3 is CASSPAGRVGYGYTF. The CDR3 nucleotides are TGTGCCAGCTCACCGGCGGGGCGGGTTGGCTATGGCTACACCTTC.

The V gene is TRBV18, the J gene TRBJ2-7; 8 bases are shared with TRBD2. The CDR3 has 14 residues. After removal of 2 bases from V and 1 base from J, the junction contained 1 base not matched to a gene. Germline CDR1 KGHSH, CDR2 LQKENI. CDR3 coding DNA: TGTGCCAGCTCACCAGGGACTAGTTCCTACGAGCAGTACTTC. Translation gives CASSPGTSSYEQYF.

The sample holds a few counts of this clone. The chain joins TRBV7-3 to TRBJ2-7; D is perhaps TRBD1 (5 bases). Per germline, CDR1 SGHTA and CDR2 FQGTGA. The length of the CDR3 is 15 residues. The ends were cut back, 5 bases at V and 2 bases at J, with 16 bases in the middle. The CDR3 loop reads CASSQGAGGTYEQYF. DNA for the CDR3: TGTGCCAGCAGCCAAGGGGCAGGTGGAACCTACGAGCAGTACTTC.

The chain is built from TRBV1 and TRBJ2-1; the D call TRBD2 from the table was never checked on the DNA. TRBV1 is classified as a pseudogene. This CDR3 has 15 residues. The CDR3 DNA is TGCACCAGCAGCCAAGATCGACTAGCATGGAATGAGCAGTTCTTC. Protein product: CTSSQDRLAWNEQFF.

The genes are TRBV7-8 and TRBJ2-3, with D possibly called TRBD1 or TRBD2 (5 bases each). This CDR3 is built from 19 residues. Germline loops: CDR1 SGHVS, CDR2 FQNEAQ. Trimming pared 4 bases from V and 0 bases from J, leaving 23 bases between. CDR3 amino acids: CASSSRLGELRPSTDTQYF. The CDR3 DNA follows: TGTGCCAGCAGCTCTAGGTTGGGGGAGCTCCGGCCTAGCACAGATACGCAGTATTTT.

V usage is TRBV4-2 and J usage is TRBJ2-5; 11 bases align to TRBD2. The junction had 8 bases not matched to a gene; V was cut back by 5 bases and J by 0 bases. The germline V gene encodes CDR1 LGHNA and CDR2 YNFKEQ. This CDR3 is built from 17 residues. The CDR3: CASSKASGGNYQETQYF. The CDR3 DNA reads TGTGCCAGCAGCAAAGCTAGCGGGGGGAATTACCAAGAGACCCAGTACTTC.

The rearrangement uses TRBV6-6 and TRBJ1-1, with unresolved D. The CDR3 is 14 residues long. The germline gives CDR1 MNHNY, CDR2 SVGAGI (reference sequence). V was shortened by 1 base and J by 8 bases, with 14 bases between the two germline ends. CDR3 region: CASSYFSEGKEAFF. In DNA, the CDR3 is TGTGCCAGCAGTTACTTTTCAGAAGGGAAGGAAGCTTTCTTT.

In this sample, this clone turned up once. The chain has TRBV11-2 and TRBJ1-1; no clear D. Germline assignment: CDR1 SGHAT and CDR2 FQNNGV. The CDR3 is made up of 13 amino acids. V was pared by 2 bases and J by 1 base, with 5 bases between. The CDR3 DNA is TGTGCCAGCAGCTTATTCAAGAACACTGAAGCTTTCTTT. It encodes CASSLFKNTEAFF.

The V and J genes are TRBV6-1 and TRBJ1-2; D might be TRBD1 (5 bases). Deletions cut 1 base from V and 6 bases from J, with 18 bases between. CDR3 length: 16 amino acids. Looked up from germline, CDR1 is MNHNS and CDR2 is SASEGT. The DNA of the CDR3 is TGTGCCAGCAGTGAAGTCTACTTCAGGGTGGAGAATGGCTACACCTTC. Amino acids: CASSEVYFRVENGYTF.

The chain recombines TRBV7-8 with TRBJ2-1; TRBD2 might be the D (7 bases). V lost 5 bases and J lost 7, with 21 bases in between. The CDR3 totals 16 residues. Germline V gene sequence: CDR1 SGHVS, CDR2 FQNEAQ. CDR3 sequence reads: CASSQVRGARGNEQFF. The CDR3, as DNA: TGTGCCAGCAGCCAGGTCCGGGGGGCACGGGGGAATGAGCAGTTCTTC.

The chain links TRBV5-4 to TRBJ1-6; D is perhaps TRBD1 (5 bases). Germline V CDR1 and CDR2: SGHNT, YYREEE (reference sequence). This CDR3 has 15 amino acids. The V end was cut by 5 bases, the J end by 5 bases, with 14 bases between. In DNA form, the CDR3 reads TGTGCCAGCAGACTGGACACCTCTGATAATTCACCCCTCCACTTT. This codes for CASRLDTSDNSPLHF.

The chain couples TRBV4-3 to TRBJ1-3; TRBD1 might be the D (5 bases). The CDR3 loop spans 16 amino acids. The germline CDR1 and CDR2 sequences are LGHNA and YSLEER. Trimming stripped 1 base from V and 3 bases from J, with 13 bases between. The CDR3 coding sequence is TGCGCCAGCAGCCAAGGTATTAGGGGACTTGGAAACACCATATATTTT. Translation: CASSQGIRGLGNTIYF.

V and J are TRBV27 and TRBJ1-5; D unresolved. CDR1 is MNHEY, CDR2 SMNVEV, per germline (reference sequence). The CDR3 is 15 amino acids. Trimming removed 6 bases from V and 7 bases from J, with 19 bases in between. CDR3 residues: CASRCLGPHAQPQHF. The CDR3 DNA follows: TGTGCCAGCAGATGCCTCGGGCCCCACGCGCAGCCCCAGCATTTT.

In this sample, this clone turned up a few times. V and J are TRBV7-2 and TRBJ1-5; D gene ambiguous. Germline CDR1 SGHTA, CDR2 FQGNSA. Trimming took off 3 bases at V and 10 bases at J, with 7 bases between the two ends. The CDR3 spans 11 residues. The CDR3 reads CASSFSGPQHF. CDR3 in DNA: TGTGCCAGCAGCTTTTCGGGACCCCAGCATTTT.

As DNA, the CDR3 is TGTGCCAGCAGCCAAGACCCGAACACTGAAGCTTTCTTT. Amino acids: CASSQDPNTEAFF. The V call is TRBV4-2, the J call TRBJ1-1, with D uncertain. The germline V gene has CDR1 LGHNA and CDR2 YNFKEQ. The V end lost 0 bases, the J end lost 1 base, and 3 bases lay between the germline ends. CDR3 length: 13 amino acids.

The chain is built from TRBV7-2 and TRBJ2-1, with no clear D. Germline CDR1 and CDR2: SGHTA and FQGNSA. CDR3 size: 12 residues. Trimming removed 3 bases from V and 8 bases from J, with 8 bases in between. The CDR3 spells CASSFLTDEQFF. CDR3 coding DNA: TGTGCCAGCAGCTTCTTGACCGATGAGCAGTTCTTC.

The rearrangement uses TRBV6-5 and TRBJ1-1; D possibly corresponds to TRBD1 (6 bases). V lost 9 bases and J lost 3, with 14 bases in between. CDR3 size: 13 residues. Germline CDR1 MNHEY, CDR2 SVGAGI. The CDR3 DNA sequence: TGTGCCAGTACAGGGAGAGGGGACACTGAAGCTTTCTTT. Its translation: CASTGRGDTEAFF.